Reported below is one T cell receptor (beta chain). Its antigen is unidentified. Germline lookup yields CDR1 KGHSH and CDR2 LQKENI. V gave up 2 bases and J gave up 0 bases, with 14 bases separating them. The CDR3 is 17 residues long. This entry belongs to a study of cytomegalovirus exposure and HLA in healthy donors. General study points: Judged likely to be a sequencing artifact was a cluster of highly shared sequence variants. Compared with the roughly 700-donor mean, an Asian-associated ancestry cluster reportedly had fewer N-insertions, according to a later analysis.

PCR amplification relied on 60 Vbeta primers (plus 13 Jbeta primers). Here immunoSEQ multiplex PCR was the method, and the copy in TCRdb shows in-frame clones only, minus some. The data contain approximately 150,000 clones, around 82% of them seen just once; the ten biggest clones take up around 1%. This sequence joins TRBV18 and TRBJ1-3; no clear D. This clonotype was obtained from a man younger than 40 in good health and CMV-seronegative. Sequenced: PBMCs. The CDR3: CASSPFLDTSSGNTIYF. Written as DNA, the CDR3 is TGTGCCAGCTCACCATTCCTTGACACGAGCTCTGGAAACACCATATATTTT.